The rows below give T cell receptor beta chains drawn from one sample of a study of blood T cell repertoires in COVID-19. Assay: immunoSEQ multiplex PCR; the TCRdb copy retains only in-frame clones and omits some. The table shows about 84,000 clones, with about 80% occurring only once. The sample comprised peripheral blood. The receptor set was obtained from a man between 45 and 60 years old with active or convalescent COVID-19. Each CDR3 is given with its conserved first and last residue. The D gene is left open where the match is weak. Only some rows state a clone size, as once, few, many or a class for expanded clones.

v_call	j_call	clone_size	d_call	cdr3_aa	cdr3_nt
TRBV5-6	TRBJ1-6	-	TRBD1	CASSPGTVGYNSPLHF	TGTGCCAGCAGCCCAGGGACAGTGGGGTATAATTCACCCCTCCACTTT
TRBV30	TRBJ1-1	-	TRBD1	CAWSIRDRLNTEAFF	TGTGCCTGGAGTATCAGGGACAGGTTGAACACTGAAGCTTTCTTT
TRBV4-2	TRBJ1-5	-	-	CASSQEGRGGGNQPQHF	TGTGCCAGCAGCCAAGAGGGGAGGGGCGGGGGCAATCAGCCCCAGCATTTT
TRBV6-5	TRBJ1-1	few	-	CASQANTEAFF	TGTGCCAGCCAGGCGAACACTGAAGCTTTCTTT
TRBV3-1/TRBV3-2	TRBJ2-5	-	-	CASSQERETQYF	TGTGCCAGCAGCCAAGAGAGGGAGACCCAGTACTTC
TRBV11-2	TRBJ2-1	-	TRBD2	CASSLDNYGTSEQKQFF	TGTGCCAGCAGCTTAGATAATTACGGGACTAGCGAGCAAAAGCAGTTCTTC
TRBV6-2/TRBV6-3	TRBJ2-1	-	TRBD2	CASSWGTSGANEQFF	TGTGCCAGCAGTTGGGGGACTAGCGGTGCAAATGAGCAGTTCTTC
TRBV3-1/TRBV3-2	TRBJ2-3	-	TRBD2	CASSQLNGGASDTQYF	TGTGCCAGCAGCCAACTCAACGGGGGGGCCTCAGATACGCAGTATTTT
TRBV29-1	TRBJ1-1	-	-	CSVGSGNTEAFF	TGCAGCGTTGGATCCGGGAACACTGAAGCTTTCTTT
TRBV4-1	TRBJ2-7	-	TRBD1	CASSQGGTGATYEQYF	TGCGCCAGCAGCCAAGGGGGGACAGGGGCCACCTACGAGCAGTACTTC
TRBV28	TRBJ2-7	-	-	CASRSDRGSYEQYF	TGTGCCAGCAGGTCGGACAGAGGCTCCTACGAGCAGTACTTC
TRBV2	TRBJ1-2	few	TRBD1	CASSSDREGGGYTF	TGTGCCAGCAGTTCCGACAGGGAAGGAGGTGGCTACACCTTC
TRBV6-5	TRBJ1-6	-	-	CANGGSSYNSPLHF	TGTGCCAACGGGGGGAGCTCCTATAATTCACCCCTCCACTTT
TRBV11-3	TRBJ2-3	-	TRBD2	CASSLGLAGGRADTQYF	TGTGCCAGCAGCCTTGGACTAGCGGGGGGTAGGGCAGATACGCAGTATTTT
TRBV6-6	TRBJ2-5	-	-	CASSPSRETQYF	TGTGCCAGCAGTCCGTCCAGGGAGACCCAGTACTTC
TRBV3-1/TRBV3-2	TRBJ1-1	-	-	CASSSQGLEAFF	TGTGCCAGCAGCTCGCAGGGCCTCGAAGCTTTCTTT
TRBV6-6	TRBJ2-6	-	-	CASSRVLSGANVLTF	TGTGCCAGCAGCCGGGTCCTATCTGGGGCCAACGTCCTGACTTTC
TRBV5-8	TRBJ2-4	-	TRBD1	CASSLSGKQGDIQYF	TGTGCCAGCAGCTTGAGTGGAAAACAGGGGGACATTCAGTACTTC
TRBV13	TRBJ2-7	-	TRBD1	CASSVTGVSSYEQYF	TGTGCCAGCAGCGTAACAGGGGTTAGCTCCTACGAGCAGTACTTC
TRBV7-2	TRBJ2-5	-	TRBD2	CASSLAAGGLQETQYF	TGTGCCAGCAGCTTAGCGGCGGGGGGACTCCAAGAGACCCAGTACTTC
TRBV5-1	TRBJ2-5	-	TRBD1	CASSLAGTGGYETQYF	TGCGCCAGCAGCTTGGCTGGGACAGGGGGTTATGAGACCCAGTACTTC
TRBV5-6	TRBJ1-5	-	TRBD1	CASSRDRGDQPQHF	TGTGCCAGCAGCCGGGACAGGGGAGATCAGCCCCAGCATTTT
TRBV5-1	TRBJ1-4	-	TRBD1	CASSMTGANEKLFF	TGCGCCAGCAGTATGACAGGGGCTAATGAAAAACTGTTTTTT
TRBV18	TRBJ1-5	few	TRBD1	CASSLTGTGSGSNQPQHF	TGTGCCAGCTCACTAACCGGGACAGGGTCGGGTAGCAATCAGCCCCAGCATTTT
TRBV27	TRBJ2-7	-	TRBD1	CASSWDRGYEQYF	TGTGCCAGCAGTTGGGACAGAGGGTATGAGCAGTACTTC
TRBV7-3	TRBJ1-3	-	-	CASSPDSGNTIYF	TGTGCCAGCAGCCCCGACTCCGGAAACACCATATATTTT
TRBV7-6	TRBJ2-5	-	TRBD2	CASSTLGGRRPETQYF	TGTGCCAGCAGCACCCTGGGGGGGAGGAGGCCAGAGACCCAGTACTTC
TRBV6-5	TRBJ2-1	-	TRBD2	CASSRGLAGGQQFF	TGTGCCAGCAGTAGGGGACTAGCGGGGGGGCAACAGTTCTTC
TRBV6-5	TRBJ2-3	-	TRBD2	CASRRSGGAADTQYF	TGTGCCAGCAGACGTAGCGGGGGGGCGGCAGATACGCAGTATTTT
TRBV9	TRBJ1-6	-	-	CASSARTDYNSPLHF	TGTGCCAGCAGCGCTCGGACAGACTATAATTCACCCCTCCACTTT
TRBV3-1/TRBV3-2	TRBJ1-6	-	TRBD1	CASSHIDREGSPLHF	TGTGCCAGCAGCCATATCGACAGGGAAGGATCACCCCTCCACTTT
TRBV30	TRBJ1-1	-	-	CAWGPGGHTEAFF	TGTGCCTGGGGACCGGGGGGCCACACTGAAGCTTTCTTT
TRBV4-1	TRBJ2-5	-	-	CASMRQETQYF	TGCGCCAGCATGCGCCAAGAGACCCAGTACTTC
TRBV27	TRBJ2-6	-	TRBD2	CASSLRLGLAGTSGANVLTF	TGTGCCAGCAGTTTACGCCTGGGGCTAGCGGGTACCTCTGGGGCCAACGTCCTGACTTTC
TRBV9	TRBJ2-5	-	-	CASSVGEVGQETQYF	TGTGCCAGCAGCGTAGGAGAGGTCGGCCAAGAGACCCAGTACTTC
TRBV5-6	TRBJ2-7	-	TRBD1	CASSLYVTRDRGREQYF	TGTGCCAGCAGCTTGTATGTCACCCGGGACAGGGGTCGCGAGCAGTACTTC
TRBV7-3	TRBJ1-1	-	TRBD1	CASSRTGTGTEAFF	TGTGCCAGCAGCCGTACAGGGACAGGCACTGAAGCTTTCTTT
TRBV6-5	TRBJ1-6	-	TRBD1	CASSLGQGVRSPLHF	TGTGCCAGCAGTTTGGGACAGGGGGTTCGATCACCCCTCCACTTT
TRBV23-1	TRBJ1-5	-	TRBD1	CASVHPGTGGAWQPQHF	TGCGCCAGCGTACACCCCGGGACAGGGGGCGCATGGCAGCCCCAGCATTTT